Listed here are 14 T cell receptor beta chains from one sample, sequenced in a study of PD-1 blockade in classical Hodgkin lymphoma. Clones were sequenced by immunoSEQ multiplex PCR, and TCRdb holds only the in-frame ones, with some missing. This table has roughly 50,000 clones, more than 65% appearing once. All the patients suffered relapse after autologous stem cell transplantation, and brentuximab vedotin exposure differed. The source was peripheral blood mononuclear cells (PBMCs), collected at baseline. These receptors all stem from a human donor with classical Hodgkin lymphoma.

The sample holds a few counts of this clone. J is TRBJ2-5 and V is TRBV30; maybe TRBD2 (6 bases). The CDR3 spans 13 residues. Germline lookup yields CDR1 GTSNPN and CDR2 SVGIG (reference sequence). V dropped 4 bases and J dropped 7 bases, with 16 bases sitting between them. The CDR3 DNA is TGTGCCTGGAACAACGGAAATAGCGGGACCCAGTACTTC. Translating gives CAWNNGNSGTQYF. The variable domain in full, with the rest retrieved from reference TRBV30 and TRBJ2-5, is SQTIHQWPATLVQPVGSPLSLECTVEGTSNPNLYWYRQAAGRGLQLLFYSVGIGQISSEVPQNLSASRPQDRQFILSSKKLLLSDSGFYLCAWNNGNSGTQYFGPGTRLLVL.

The V gene is TRBV4-3, the J gene TRBJ2-6; weak D call: TRBD1 (6 bases). With 1 base removed from V and 4 bases from J, the gap between germline ends came to 14 bases. Germline CDR1 and CDR2: LGHNA and YSLEER. The CDR3 has 17 residues. CDR3 DNA sequence: TGCGCCAGCAGCCAAGTAACAGGGACCTCAGGGGCCAACGTCCTGACTTTC. It specifies CASSQVTGTSGANVLTF.

CDR3 nucleotide sequence: TGTGCCAGCAGCCTCGGGCTGGGCACCTACCAAGAGACCCAGTACTTC. Amino acid sequence: CASSLGLGTYQETQYF. The chain has TRBV7-9 and TRBJ2-5, with unresolved D. This CDR3 region has 16 residues. Trimming cost V 5 bases and J 0 bases, with 16 bases left between them. Germline V gives CDR1 SEHNR, CDR2 FQNEAQ (reference sequence).

The chain has TRBV19 and TRBJ2-7, with 7 positions matching TRBD1. V shed 2 bases and J 5 bases; nucleotides not matched to a gene: 9. Germline CDR1 and CDR2: LNHDA and SQIVND (reference sequence). The CDR3 covers 15 residues. The CDR3 DNA follows: TGTGCCAGTAGTATATCTCGGGACAGTGTGGACGAGCAGTACTTC. It encodes CASSISRDSVDEQYF.

The V gene is TRBV4-1, the J gene TRBJ1-4; D is ambiguous. There are 14 residues in the CDR3. Trimming stripped 1 base from V and 8 bases from J, with 11 bases between. Looked up from germline, CDR1 is MGHRA and CDR2 is YSYEKL. The CDR3 bases are TGCGCCAGCAGCCAAGTTGGGAGACGGGAAAAACTGTTTTTT. It specifies CASSQVGRREKLFF.

The CDR3 reads CATQARAGANVLTF. The CDR3 DNA follows: TGTGCCACCCAGGCCAGGGCTGGGGCCAACGTCCTGACTTTC. V and J are TRBV19 and TRBJ2-6; D perhaps matches TRBD1 (5 bases). The CDR3 has 14 residues. The ends were cut back, 10 bases at V and 2 bases at J, with 12 bases in the middle. Germline CDR1 reads LNHDA; CDR2 reads SQIVND (reference sequence).

J is TRBJ2-7 and V is TRBV13, with 9 bases fitting TRBD1. The ends lost 4 bases at V and 3 bases at J; junction bases unmatched: 7. CDR1 and CDR2 (germline): PRHDT, FYEKMQ (reference sequence). This CDR3 is 15 amino acids long. The CDR3 nucleotides are TGTGCCAGCAGCTCTACCCGGGACAGGGACTACGAGCAGTACTTC. Its translation is CASSSTRDRDYEQYF.

The chain is built from TRBV11-2 and TRBJ2-7; 12 positions match TRBD2. Germline lookup yields CDR1 SGHAT and CDR2 FQNNGV. Unmatched junction bases numbered 14, after V lost 7 bases and J lost 4 bases. This CDR3 is 17 amino acids long. CDR3 sequence (DNA): TGTGCCAGCACCATAGCCCCCGGACTAGCGGGAACTTACGAGCAGTACTTC. Translated: CASTIAPGLAGTYEQYF. The full variable domain, completed using reference TRBV11-2 and TRBJ2-7, is EAGVAQSPRYKIIEKRQSVAFWCNPISGHATLYWYQQILGQGPKLLIQFQNNGVVDDSQLPKDRFSAERLKGVDSTLKIQPAKLEDSAVYLCASTIAPGLAGTYEQYFGPGTRLTVT.

The genes are TRBV29-1 and TRBJ1-4; no clear D gene. The germline gives CDR1 SQVTM, CDR2 ANQGSEA. This CDR3 comprises 12 residues. The ends were cut back, 6 bases at V and 8 bases at J, with 13 bases in the middle. The CDR3 DNA reads as TGCAGCGTAGCAACGATAGGCGAAAAACTGTTTTTT. It translates to CSVATIGEKLFF.

The rearrangement uses TRBV30 and TRBJ2-7, with D unresolved. V lost 3 bases to trimming and J lost 2 bases, with 11 bases between them. Germline V gene data show CDR1 as GTSNPN and CDR2 as SVGIG (reference sequence). This CDR3 is 13 amino acids long. CDR3 DNA sequence: TGTGCCTGGAGAGGAGCACAGCCCTACGAGCAGTACTTC. Amino acids: CAWRGAQPYEQYF.

The chain is built from TRBV7-8 and TRBJ1-1; 10 bases match TRBD1. The CDR3 length is 15 residues. CDR1 is SGHVS, CDR2 FQNEAQ, per germline. V shed 6 bases and J 5 bases; nucleotides not matched to a gene: 9. The CDR3 DNA sequence: TGTGCCAGCAGACTGGGGACAGGGGAGGGAACTGAAGCTTTCTTT. This sequence encodes CASRLGTGEGTEAFF.

The rearrangement joins TRBV18 to TRBJ2-1; D not certain. CDR3 length: 15 residues. Trimming pared 5 bases from V and 7 bases from J, leaving 18 bases between. The germline V gene has CDR1 KGHSH and CDR2 LQKENI. In DNA form, the CDR3 reads TGTGCCAGCTCATTCCAGGTCGGTTTGCGGAATGAGCAGTTCTTC. This encodes CASSFQVGLRNEQFF.

The genes are TRBV6-6 and TRBJ2-5, with 7 bases aligning to TRBD2. The CDR3 sequence is 14 residues long. V gave up 2 bases and J gave up 6 bases; unmatched junction bases: 6. CDR1 is MNHNY and CDR2 is SVGAGI in the germline V gene (reference sequence). The CDR3 region is CASSYARETKTQYF. The CDR3 nucleotides are TGTGCCAGCAGTTACGCGCGGGAGACTAAGACCCAGTACTTC.

The CDR3 protein is CASSLSLGETQYF. In DNA, the CDR3 is TGTGCCAGCAGCTTATCTCTAGGGGAGACCCAGTACTTC. The chain uses TRBV7-2 and TRBJ2-5, with D unresolved. CDR3 length: 13 amino acids. Germline V gene sequence: CDR1 SGHTA, CDR2 FQGNSA. V was clipped by 2 bases and J by 5 bases, with 9 bases between them.